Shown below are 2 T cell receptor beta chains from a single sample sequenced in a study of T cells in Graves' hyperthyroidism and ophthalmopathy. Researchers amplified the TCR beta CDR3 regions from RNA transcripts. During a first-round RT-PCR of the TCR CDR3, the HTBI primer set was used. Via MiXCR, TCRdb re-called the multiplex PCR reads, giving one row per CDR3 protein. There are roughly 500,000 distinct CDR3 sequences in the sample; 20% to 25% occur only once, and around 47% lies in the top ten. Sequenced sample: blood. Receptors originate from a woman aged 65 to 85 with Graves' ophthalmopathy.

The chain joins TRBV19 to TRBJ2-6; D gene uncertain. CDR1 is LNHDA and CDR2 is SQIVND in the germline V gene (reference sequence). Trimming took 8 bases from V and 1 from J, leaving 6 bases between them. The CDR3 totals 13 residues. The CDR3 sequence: CASGWSGANVLTF. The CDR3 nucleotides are TGTGCCAGTGGGTGGTCTGGGGCCAACGTCCTGACTTTC.

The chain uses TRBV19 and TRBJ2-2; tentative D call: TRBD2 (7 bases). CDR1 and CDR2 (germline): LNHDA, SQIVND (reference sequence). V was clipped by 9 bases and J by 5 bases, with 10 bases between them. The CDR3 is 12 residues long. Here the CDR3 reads CASGGRTGELFF. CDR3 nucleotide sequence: TGTGCCAGCGGGGGGCGAACCGGGGAGCTGTTTTTT.